This T cell receptor beta chain was retrieved from a study of blood T cell repertoires in COVID-19 (dated by TCRdb to the early 2020s). For the study in its entirety: Samples from collaborators originated in the United States, Italy and Spain and spanned both the acute and convalescent phases of COVID-19. A freely available public database, intended as a resource for researchers studying the immune response to SARS-CoV-2, is where the repertoires were released. The prospective study material was composed of cDNA or gDNA derived from T cells, B-cell-depleted T cells, or PBMCs. Deeply sampled blood TCRbeta repertoires from subjects exposed to, actively infected with, or recovered from COVID-19 were included in the dataset. Nearly every sample came with metadata listing a de-identified subject ID, COVID-19 status, age in years and sex. Samples came from the ongoing ImmuneRACE study (first 160 participants) plus 1,254 subjects from 6 global collaborators. HLA class I and class II types, where available, came from metadata supplied by the sample provider rather than from assay-based typing. The paper as a whole reports these results and caveats: The quantity of clinical and demographic metadata differed by source and by participant and was supplied without curation.

TCRbeta CDR3 regions were amplified from genomic DNA by means of the immunoSEQ Assay, a bias-controlled multiplex PCR. The authors processed their data as follows. Within the assay, amplification of reference gene primers was used to estimate how many nucleated cells each sample contained. To quantify the absolute abundance of each unique TCRbeta CDR3 rearrangement, sequence reads were collapsed and filtered. For each sample, productive Simpson clonality was calculated by taking the square root of Simpson's diversity index across productive rearrangements. TCRdb obtained this table from immuneACCESS and retained in-frame rearrangements with V and J assigned. These tables miss some clones; where compared with another copy, unresolved V genes account for less than half of the shortfall, and the remainder is unexplained. The V and J calls and clone size were taken over from that table, and D and trimming were inferred from the DNA. This sample gives around 130,000 clones in total; 70% to 85% of them show up just once. Around 4.5% of the sample comes from the top ten.

The CDR3 sequence holds 13 residues, the cysteine and phenylalanine included. CDR3 DNA only is kept here, 39 bases in frame from base 1. V has 0 bases trimmed and J has 6 bases trimmed; junction bases matching no gene number 0. CDR1 and CDR2 are read off the germline V gene as SGHTS and YDEGEE. Comment on this clone: What this receptor recognizes is not known. No much larger clonotype is one base removed from it; base qualities were not supplied.

Each collaborating institution followed its own protocols to collect whole blood in K2EDTA tubes. For TCRbeta analysis, collaborators shipped samples in one of three forms: frozen whole blood, isolated PBMCs, or DNA extracted from either of those sample types. Sequenced: peripheral blood. The chain was built from TRBV5-8 and TRBJ1-5; 7 junctional bases match TRBD1. The clonotype was recovered from a woman aged 65 to 85 with acute or convalescent COVID-19. The encoded CDR3 is CASSLEGAQPQHF. The nucleotide sequence reads as follows: TGTGCCAGCAGCTTGGAGGGGGCTCAGCCCCAGCATTTT.